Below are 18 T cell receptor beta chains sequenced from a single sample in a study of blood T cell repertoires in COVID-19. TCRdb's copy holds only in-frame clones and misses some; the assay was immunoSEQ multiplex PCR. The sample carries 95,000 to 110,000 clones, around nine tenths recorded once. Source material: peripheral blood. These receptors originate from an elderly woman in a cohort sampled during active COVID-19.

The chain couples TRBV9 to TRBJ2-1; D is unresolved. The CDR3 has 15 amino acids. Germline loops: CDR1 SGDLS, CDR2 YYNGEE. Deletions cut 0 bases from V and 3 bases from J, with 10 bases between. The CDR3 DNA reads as TGTGCCAGCAGCGTAGGACGACAATACTACAATGAGCAGTTCTTC. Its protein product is CASSVGRQYYNEQFF.

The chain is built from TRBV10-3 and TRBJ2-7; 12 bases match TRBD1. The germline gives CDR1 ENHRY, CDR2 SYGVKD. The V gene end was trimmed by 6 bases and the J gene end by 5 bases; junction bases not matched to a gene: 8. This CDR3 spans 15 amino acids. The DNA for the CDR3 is TGTGCCATCAGACCGCGGGGGACAGGGGGCCACGAGCAGTACTTC. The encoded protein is CAIRPRGTGGHEQYF.

CDR3 nucleotide sequence: TGCAGCGTTGTTGCACAGGGACGGAGCACTGAAGCTTTCTTT. It yields the protein CSVVAQGRSTEAFF. This rearrangement joins TRBV29-1 to TRBJ1-1, with D possibly matching TRBD1 (6 bases). CDR1 is SQVTM, CDR2 ANQGSEA, per germline. Between the trimmed V and J ends, which lost 4 bases and 4 bases, there was a span of 16 bases. CDR3 length: 14 residues.

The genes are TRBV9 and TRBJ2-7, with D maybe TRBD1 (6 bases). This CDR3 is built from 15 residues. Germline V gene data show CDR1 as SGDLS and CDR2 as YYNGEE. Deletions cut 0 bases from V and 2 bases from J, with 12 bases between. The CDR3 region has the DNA TGTGCCAGCAGCGTAGGGGGGCTCACCACCTACGAGCAGTACTTC. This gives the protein CASSVGGLTTYEQYF.

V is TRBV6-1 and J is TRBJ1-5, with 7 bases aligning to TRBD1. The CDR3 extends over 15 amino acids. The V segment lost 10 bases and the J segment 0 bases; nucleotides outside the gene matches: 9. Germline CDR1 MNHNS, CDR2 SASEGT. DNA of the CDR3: TGTGCCACCCAACAGGGGAGTTTTAGCAATCAGCCCCAGCATTTT. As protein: CATQQGSFSNQPQHF.

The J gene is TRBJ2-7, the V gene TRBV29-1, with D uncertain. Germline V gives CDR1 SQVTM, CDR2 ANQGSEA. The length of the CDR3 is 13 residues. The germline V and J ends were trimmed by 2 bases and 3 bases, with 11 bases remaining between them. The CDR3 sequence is CSVESTYSYEQYF. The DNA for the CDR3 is TGCAGCGTTGAAAGTACTTACAGCTACGAGCAGTACTTC.

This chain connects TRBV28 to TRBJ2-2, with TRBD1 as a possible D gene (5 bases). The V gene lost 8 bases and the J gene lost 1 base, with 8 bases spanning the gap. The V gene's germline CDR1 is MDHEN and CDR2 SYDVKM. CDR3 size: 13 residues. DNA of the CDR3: TGTGCCAGCCCCGACAGGAACACCGGGGAGCTGTTTTTT. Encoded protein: CASPDRNTGELFF.

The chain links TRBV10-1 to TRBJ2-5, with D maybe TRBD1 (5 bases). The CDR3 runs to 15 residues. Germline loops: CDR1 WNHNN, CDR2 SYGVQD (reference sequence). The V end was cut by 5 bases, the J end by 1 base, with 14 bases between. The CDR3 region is CASSSLGRVQETQYF. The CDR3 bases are TGCGCCAGCAGTTCCCTGGGCAGGGTCCAAGAGACCCAGTACTTC.

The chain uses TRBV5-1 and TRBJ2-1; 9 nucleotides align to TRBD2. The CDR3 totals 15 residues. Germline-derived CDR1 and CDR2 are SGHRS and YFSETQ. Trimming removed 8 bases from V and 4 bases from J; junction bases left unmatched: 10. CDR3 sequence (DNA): TGCGCCAGTAGGAGGCGGACTAGCGAATACAATGAGCAGTTCTTC. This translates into CASRRRTSEYNEQFF.

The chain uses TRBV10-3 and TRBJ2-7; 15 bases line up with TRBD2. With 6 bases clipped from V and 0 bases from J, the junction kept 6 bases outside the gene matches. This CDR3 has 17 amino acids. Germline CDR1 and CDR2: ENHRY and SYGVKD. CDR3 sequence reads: CAISPGLAGGPSYEQYF. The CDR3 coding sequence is TGTGCCATCAGCCCGGGACTAGCGGGGGGACCCTCCTACGAGCAGTACTTC.

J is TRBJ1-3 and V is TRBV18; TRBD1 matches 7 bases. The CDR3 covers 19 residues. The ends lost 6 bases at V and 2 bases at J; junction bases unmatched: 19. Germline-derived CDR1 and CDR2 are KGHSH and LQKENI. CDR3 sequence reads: CASSRPGQPSWGTGNTIYF. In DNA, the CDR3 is TGTGCCAGCTCCCGGCCGGGACAGCCGTCCTGGGGTACTGGAAACACCATATATTTT.

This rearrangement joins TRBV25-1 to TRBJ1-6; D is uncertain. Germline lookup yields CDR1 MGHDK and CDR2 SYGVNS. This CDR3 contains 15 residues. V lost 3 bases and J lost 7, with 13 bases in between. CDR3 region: CASSDRSPQNSPLHF. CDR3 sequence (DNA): TGTGCCAGCAGTGATAGGAGTCCGCAGAATTCACCCCTCCACTTT. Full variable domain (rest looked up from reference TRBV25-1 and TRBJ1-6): EADIYQTPRYLVIGTGKKITLECSQTMGHDKMYWYQQDPGMELHLIHYSYGVNSTEKGDLSSESTVSRIRTEHFPLTLESARPSHTSQYLCASSDRSPQNSPLHFGNGTRLTVT.

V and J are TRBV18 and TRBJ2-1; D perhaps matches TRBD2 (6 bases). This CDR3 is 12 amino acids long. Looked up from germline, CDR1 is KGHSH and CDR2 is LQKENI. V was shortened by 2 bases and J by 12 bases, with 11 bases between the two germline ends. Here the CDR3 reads CASSPSGGPQFF. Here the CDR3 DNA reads TGTGCCAGCTCACCAAGTGGAGGGCCGCAGTTCTTC.

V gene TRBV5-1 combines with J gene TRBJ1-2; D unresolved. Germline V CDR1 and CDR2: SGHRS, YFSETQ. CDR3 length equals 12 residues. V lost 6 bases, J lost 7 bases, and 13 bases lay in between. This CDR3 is CASNNPPVGYTF. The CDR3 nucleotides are TGCGCCAGCAATAACCCGCCGGTTGGCTACACCTTC.

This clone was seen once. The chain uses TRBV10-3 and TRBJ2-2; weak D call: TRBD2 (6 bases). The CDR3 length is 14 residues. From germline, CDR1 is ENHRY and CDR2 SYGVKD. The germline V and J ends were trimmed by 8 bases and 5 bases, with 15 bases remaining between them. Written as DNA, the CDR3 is TGTGCCATCCGCGAGTGGGAGGAAACCGGGGAGCTGTTTTTT. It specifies CAIREWEETGELFF.

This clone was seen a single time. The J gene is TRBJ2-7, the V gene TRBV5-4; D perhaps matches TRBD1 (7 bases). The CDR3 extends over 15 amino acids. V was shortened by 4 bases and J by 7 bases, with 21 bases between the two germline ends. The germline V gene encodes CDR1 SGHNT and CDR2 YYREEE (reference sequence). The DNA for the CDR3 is TGTGCCAGCAGCCCTTCCGCCAGGGGGGCGGTGGAGCAGTACTTC. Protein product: CASSPSARGAVEQYF. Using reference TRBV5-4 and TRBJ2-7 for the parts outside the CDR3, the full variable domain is ETGVTQSPTHLIKTRGQQVTLRCSSQSGHNTVSWYQQALGQGPQFIFQYYREEENGRGNFPPRFSGLQFPNYSSELNVNALELDDSALYLCASSPSARGAVEQYFGPGTRLTVT.

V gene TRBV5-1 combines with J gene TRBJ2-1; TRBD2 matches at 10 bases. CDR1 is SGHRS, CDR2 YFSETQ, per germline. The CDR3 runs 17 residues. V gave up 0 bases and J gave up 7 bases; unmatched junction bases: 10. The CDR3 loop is CASSLVSSGSQRNEQFF. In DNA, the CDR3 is TGCGCCAGCAGCTTGGTTTCTAGCGGGAGTCAACGGAATGAGCAGTTCTTC.

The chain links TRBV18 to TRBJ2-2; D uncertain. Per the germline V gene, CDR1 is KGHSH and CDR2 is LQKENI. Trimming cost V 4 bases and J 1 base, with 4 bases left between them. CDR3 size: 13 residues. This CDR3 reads CASSRMNTGELFF. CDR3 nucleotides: TGTGCCAGCTCACGTATGAACACCGGGGAGCTGTTTTTT.